Given below is one T cell receptor beta chain in context. The Seattle site enrolled patients during active infection and followed them longitudinally. In the authors' methods: Amplification with reference gene primers provided the estimates of nucleated cell counts. Measured with immunoSEQ multiplex PCR; TCRdb has only the in-frame clones, and not every one. The D gene and trimming were derived from the DNA, and the V and J assignments and clone size from that table. The data contain roughly 130,000 clones, around 75% of them singletons. This entry belongs to a study of blood T cell repertoires in COVID-19. About the study: The United States, Italy and Spain were the sources of the acute and convalescent COVID-19 samples.

This CDR3 has 15 amino acids. The sample was peripheral blood. This receptor was identified in a woman between 65 and 79 years old with COVID-19, enrolled during active disease. V usage is TRBV21-1 and J usage is TRBJ1-1; the table's D gene call, TRBD1, was not cross checked with the DNA. TRBV21-1 is a documented pseudogene. The CDR3 coding sequence is TGTGCCAGCAGGGAGTCCGACGGGACAGCCACTGAAGCTTTCTTT. The encoded protein is CASRESDGTATEAFF.